The 21 T cell receptor beta chains below come from one sample, sequenced in a study of tumor and adjacent non-tumor tissue in lung cancer. No cell sorting was done before RNA was extracted from the tissue. More than 3 cm separated this lung sample from the edge of the tumor. Three rounds of nested PCR, following a modified ARM-PCR protocol, produced the TCRbeta library. TCRdb re-called the multiplex PCR reads with MiXCR, one entry per CDR3 protein. The sample has some 97,000 distinct CDR3 sequences; 55% to 65% are singletons. The source material was distant non-tumor lung tissue. These receptors all stem from a man under 40 with non-small cell lung cancer.

This chain joins TRBV4-2 and TRBJ2-1; no firm D call. The V gene's germline CDR1 is LGHNA and CDR2 YNFKEQ. The germline V and J ends were trimmed by 4 bases and 0 bases, with 13 bases remaining between them. This CDR3 has 16 amino acids. CDR3 in amino acids: CASSRFEENSYNEQFF. CDR3 coding DNA: TGTGCCAGCAGCCGTTTCGAGGAAAACTCCTACAATGAGCAGTTCTTC.

The chain joins TRBV11-3 to TRBJ1-2; D is undetermined. The germline V and J ends were trimmed by 2 bases and 4 bases, with 17 bases remaining between them. The CDR3 runs to 16 residues. Germline CDR1 reads SGHNT; CDR2 reads YENEEA. CDR3 protein: CASSLLTHRLSYGYTF. CDR3 in DNA: TGTGCCAGCAGCTTATTAACACACCGCTTGAGCTATGGCTACACCTTC.

Of note for this clonotype: This clone may be a read error of a much larger clone one base away. The V and J genes are TRBV5-4 and TRBJ2-3; TRBD2 agrees at 9 bases. The germline gives CDR1 SGHNT, CDR2 YYREEE (reference sequence). The CDR3 runs 15 residues. Written as DNA, the CDR3 is TGTGCCAGCAGCGGGGGGGTAGCGGGAGTAGATACGCAGTTTTTT. Protein product: CASSGGVAGVDTQFF.

As for this clonotype: Relative to the germline gene, one junction end is altered; a read error may explain this. The gene calls are TRBV6-2 or TRBV6-3 and TRBJ2-3; TRBD1 or TRBD2 may be the D gene (5 bases each). The CDR3 runs 13 residues. Germline-derived CDR1 and CDR2 are MNHEY and SVGEGT. CDR3 DNA sequence: TGTGCCAGTAGTTTACAGGAGGTAAATACGCAGTATTTT. Translating it yields CASSLQEVNTQYF.

Notes on this clonotype: At one of its ends the junction is not consistent with the germline gene, which may arise from a read error. The rearrangement joins TRBV11-2 to TRBJ2-3; 8 bases fit TRBD2. CDR1 SGHAT and CDR2 FQNNGV come from the germline V gene. This CDR3 contains 21 residues. The CDR3 coding sequence is TGTGCCAGCAGATTAGGAGGGGACCGCAGCGGGAGATTGAAGGGCACAGATACGCAGTATTTT. Its translation is CASRLGGDRSGRLKGTDTQYF.

Details on this clonotype: The junction does not match germline at one end; this may be a read error. The chain combines TRBV11-2 with TRBJ1-6; TRBD1 might be the D (5 bases). The germline V gene has CDR1 SGHAT and CDR2 FQNNGV. The CDR3 sequence is 14 residues long. CDR3: CPSGANSRNSPLHF. CDR3 in DNA: TGTCCCAGCGGGGCCAACAGCAGGAATTCACCCCTCCACTTT.

On this clonotype: One end of the junction varies from germline; a read error may be responsible. J is TRBJ1-4 and V is TRBV4-3, with unresolved D. The CDR3 contains 15 residues. From germline, CDR1 is LGHNA and CDR2 YSLEER. Here the CDR3 reads CAGSATPGWSKKLFF. The CDR3 DNA reads as TGCGCCGGCAGCGCTACCCCCGGGTGGAGCAAAAAATTGTTTTTT.

On this clonotype itself: This CDR3 is missing its conserved last phenylalanine or tryptophan, likely due to a read error. This chain links TRBV5-4 with TRBJ2-5, with 8 bases aligning to TRBD2. The CDR3 covers 15 residues. Germline V gene data show CDR1 as SGHNT and CDR2 as YYREEE (reference sequence). J gave up 6 bases and V 4 bases, and 11 bases lay outside the gene matches. CDR3 sequence (DNA): TGTGCCAGCAGCCTTGCGGGTAGCGGGGAACAGACCCAGTACTCC. This codes for CASSLAGSGEQTQYS.

Concerning this clonotype itself: A much larger clone is a single base away; this may be a read error. The chain employs TRBV24-1 and TRBJ2-1; 10 nucleotides align to TRBD1. Germline V gene sequence: CDR1 KGHDR, CDR2 SFDVKD. Trimming cost V 3 bases and J 6 bases; bases outside gene matches: 7. The CDR3 is made up of 16 amino acids. CDR3 protein: CATSDGPGQGTNEQFF. The DNA of the CDR3 is TGTGCCACCAGTGATGGCCCGGGACAGGGGACCAATGAGCAGTTCTTC.

For this clonotype: The conserved phenylalanine or tryptophan is not found at the CDR3 terminus, so this likely reflects a read error. The chain uses TRBV11-2 and TRBJ2-5; D may be TRBD1 (5 bases). V lost 5 bases and J 5 bases, leaving 15 bases between the germline ends. The CDR3 covers 14 residues. Germline V gene data show CDR1 as SGHAT and CDR2 as FQNNGV. The CDR3 protein is CASSPPGGAETQYS. CDR3 in DNA: TGTGCCAGCAGCCCTCCCGGTGGGGCCGAGACCCAGTACTCC.

As to this clonotype: The junction departs from the called germline gene at one end, perhaps through a read error. The chain links TRBV20-1 to TRBJ2-1; TRBD2 matches at 10 bases. In germline, CDR1 is DFQATT, CDR2 SNEGSKA (reference sequence). This CDR3 is built from 16 residues. This chain's CDR3 is CNARDLQRGGLNDQFF. The CDR3 DNA reads TGCAATGCTAGAGATCTCCAGCGGGGGGGCTTGAATGATCAGTTCTTC.

On this clonotype: No conserved phenylalanine or tryptophan is present at the end of the CDR3, so a read error is the likely explanation. The limits of the CDR3 on the DNA are not certain, so only TCRdb's listed CDR3 is given. CDR3 sequence: CASGQESGNTVYL. The J gene is TRBJ1-3, the V gene TRBV4-1. The CDR3 numbers 13 amino acids, ends counted. Per germline, CDR1 MGHRA and CDR2 YSYEKL.

For this clonotype: Its ends do not fully match the called genes, so a read error is possible. In DNA, the CDR3 is TGTGCCAGCGGTTACTCGAGGGAAGGGGCGAATAATTCACCCCTCCACTTT. Its protein is CASGYSREGANNSPLHF. The rearrangement uses TRBV6-5 and TRBJ1-6; D is perhaps TRBD1 (5 bases). This CDR3 region has 17 residues. Germline V gene lookup returns CDR1 MNHEY and CDR2 SVGAGI.

Regarding this clonotype: As the CDR3 is not closed by the conserved phenylalanine or tryptophan, this likely results from a read error. The V and J genes are TRBV6-2 or TRBV6-3 and TRBJ1-4; perhaps TRBD1 as D (5 bases). CDR1 is MNHEY and CDR2 is SVGEGT in the germline V gene. This CDR3 has 17 amino acids. The CDR3 nucleotides read TGTGCCCGCAGAATCGGACAAGGAAGTGCAACTAATGAAAAACTGTTTTCT. Translating gives CARRIGQGSATNEKLFS.

Note on this clonotype: Since no conserved phenylalanine or tryptophan closes the CDR3, a read error is the likely cause. The genes are TRBV20-1 and TRBJ2-5; no definite D call. The ends were cut back, 6 bases at V and 1 base at J, with 9 bases in the middle. This CDR3 has 12 residues. Germline lookup yields CDR1 DFQATT and CDR2 SNEGSKA (reference sequence). Here the CDR3 DNA reads TGCAGTGCCAGTGAGATCCAAGAGACCCAGTACCTC. This codes for CSASEIQETQYL.

With respect to this clonotype: One end of the junction varies from germline; a read error may be responsible. This chain joins TRBV4-3 and TRBJ2-3; perhaps D is TRBD1 or TRBD2 (5 bases each). The CDR3 extends over 17 amino acids. The V gene's germline CDR1 is LGHNA and CDR2 YSLEER. The CDR3 sequence is CASSQDRASGGADTRYF. The CDR3 nucleotides read TGCGCCAGTAGCCAAGATAGGGCTAGTGGGGGAGCAGATACGCGGTATTTT.

Of note for this clonotype: A junction boundary mismatches the germline segment, possibly from a read error. V usage is TRBV7-2 and J usage is TRBJ2-1; D is ambiguous. This CDR3 comprises 17 residues. CDR1 and CDR2 (germline): SGHTA, FQGNSA. The CDR3 bases are TGTGCCAGCTGCTTAAGGCTGACCCATGTCGGCTACAATGAGCAGTTCTTC. The encoded protein is CASCLRLTHVGYNEQFF.

Only one count was recorded for this clonotype. A much larger clone differs by one base, so this may be a read error. This CDR3 is missing its conserved last phenylalanine or tryptophan, likely due to a read error. The V call is TRBV11-1, the J call TRBJ2-1; D gene unclear. Trimming left V 3 bases short and J 4 bases short, with 13 bases between. This CDR3 contains 15 residues. The germline V gene has CDR1 SGHAT and CDR2 FQDESV (reference sequence). The CDR3 nucleotides read TGTGCCAGCAGCTTTCTGCCGCACAATTACAATGAGCAGTTCCTC. It is translated as CASSFLPHNYNEQFL.

Note on this clonotype: One end of the junction fails to match germline, which may point to a read error. This CDR3 reads CASSPSGGDNLPLHF. The DNA for the CDR3 is TGCGCCAGCAGCCCGAGTGGGGGCGATAATTTACCCCTCCACTTT. This chain joins TRBV5-1 and TRBJ1-6; D is perhaps TRBD1 (6 bases). The CDR3 runs to 15 residues. Per the germline V gene, CDR1 is SGHRS and CDR2 is YFSETQ.

The chain joins TRBV20-1 to TRBJ2-2, with 9 nucleotides matching TRBD1. Looked up from germline, CDR1 is DFQATT and CDR2 is SNEGSKA (reference sequence). The CDR3 spans 16 residues. In DNA form, the CDR3 reads TGCAGCGCCTGGACAGGGGCCGGAGTGGGGACCGGGGAGCTGTTTTTT. It codes for CSAWTGAGVGTGELFF.

Ten or more counts support this clonotype. The chain recombines TRBV20-1 with TRBJ1-2; tentatively, D is TRBD1 (6 bases). Per germline, CDR1 DFQATT and CDR2 SNEGSKA (reference sequence). This CDR3 contains 12 residues. CDR3 in amino acids: CSAGTQNYGYTF. DNA of the CDR3: TGCAGCGCCGGGACACAGAACTATGGCTACACCTTC.